Listed here are 17 T cell receptor beta chains from one sample, sequenced in a study of cytomegalovirus exposure and HLA in healthy donors. Sequenced by immunoSEQ multiplex PCR; TCRdb stores in-frame clones only, minus some. This sample yields 150,000 to 200,000 clones, of which around 92% are seen a single time; 10% to 13% belongs to the top ten. The specimen was PBMCs. These receptors originate from a woman between 18 and 29 years old in good health and CMV-seropositive.

The chain recombines TRBV27 with TRBJ2-3, with TRBD1 as a possible D gene (6 bases). CDR3 length: 14 residues. The V end was cut by 7 bases, the J end by 4 bases, with 15 bases between. From germline, CDR1 is MNHEY and CDR2 SMNVEV (reference sequence). The CDR3 region is CASTFRGMSDTQYF. In DNA, the CDR3 is TGTGCCAGCACCTTCAGGGGCATGTCAGATACGCAGTATTTT.

The chain's CDR3 is CATFSRRESNQPQHF. The CDR3 bases are TGTGCCACCTTCTCCCGCAGGGAAAGCAATCAGCCCCAGCATTTT. The chain joins TRBV28 to TRBJ1-5; D may be TRBD1 (5 bases). The length of the CDR3 is 15 residues. V was shortened by 10 bases and J by 1 base, with 17 bases between the two germline ends. CDR1 and CDR2 (germline): MDHEN, SYDVKM.

This clone appeared a single time. This chain connects TRBV9 to TRBJ2-7, with D possibly matching TRBD2 (6 bases). In germline, CDR1 is SGDLS, CDR2 YYNGEE. Trimming stripped 3 bases from V and 4 bases from J, with 17 bases between. The CDR3 length is 15 residues. The CDR3 coding sequence is TGTGCCAGCAGCGGCCTCCCCGGGAGTTCTTACGAGCAGTACTTC. It codes for CASSGLPGSSYEQYF.

The chain joins TRBV6-5 to TRBJ2-7, with D possibly matching TRBD1 (6 bases). Germline CDR1 and CDR2: MNHEY and SVGAGI. Trimming stripped 5 bases from V and 2 bases from J, with 16 bases between. The CDR3 totals 15 residues. The CDR3 bases are TGTGCCAGCAGTAACAGGGTCCAAATGGCCTACGAGCAGTACTTC. This encodes CASSNRVQMAYEQYF.

The chain links TRBV2 to TRBJ2-7; TRBD1 agrees at 7 bases. This CDR3 has 12 amino acids. Germline CDR1 SNHLY, CDR2 FYNNEI. Trimming removed 5 bases from V and 5 bases from J; junction bases left unmatched: 3. In nucleotides, the CDR3 is TGTGCCAGCAGTAGACAGGGCCACGAGCAGTACTTC. It specifies CASSRQGHEQYF.

The gene calls are TRBV4-2 and TRBJ2-1; no clear D. CDR3 length: 13 amino acids. Germline assignment: CDR1 LGHNA and CDR2 YNFKEQ. Trimming left V 0 bases short and J 5 bases short, with 5 bases between. CDR3 DNA: TGTGCCAGCAGCCAAGATCCCGACAATGAGCAGTTCTTC. This codes for CASSQDPDNEQFF.

The genes are TRBV9 and TRBJ2-3, with 10 bases fitting TRBD2. Germline V CDR1 and CDR2: SGDLS, YYNGEE. The CDR3 runs to 16 residues. With V trimmed by 2 bases and J by 3 bases, 6 bases remained unmatched. This chain's CDR3 is CASSVIAGGGTDTQYF. Here the CDR3 DNA reads TGTGCCAGCAGCGTTATAGCGGGAGGCGGGACAGATACGCAGTATTTT.

The chain is built from TRBV29-1 and TRBJ1-1; 9 bases align to TRBD1. CDR1 SQVTM and CDR2 ANQGSEA come from the germline V gene. This CDR3 has 15 residues. The V and J ends lost 5 bases and 3 bases, in that order; junction bases with no gene match: 10. The CDR3 region has the DNA TGCAGCGTTCTTAATACAGGGGGCGCATACACTGAAGCTTTCTTT. Translated: CSVLNTGGAYTEAFF. The full variable domain, its missing parts supplied by reference TRBV29-1 and TRBJ1-1, is SAVISQKPSRDICQRGTSLTIQCQVDSQVTMMFWYRQQPGQSLTLIATANQGSEATYESGFVIDKFPISRPNLTFSTLTVSNMSPEDSSIYLCSVLNTGGAYTEAFFGQGTRLTVV.

The sample holds one count of this clone. V is TRBV28 and J is TRBJ1-4; D uncertain. The CDR3 runs to 12 residues. V was trimmed by 8 bases and J by 2 bases, leaving 6 bases between them. Germline V gives CDR1 MDHEN, CDR2 SYDVKM. In DNA, the CDR3 is TGTGCCAGCGCGGGTACTAATGAAAAACTGTTTTTT. It is translated as CASAGTNEKLFF.

Note on this clone: Given a much more abundant clone one base away, this may be a read error. The chain joins TRBV11-2 to TRBJ1-1; D not certain. Germline loops: CDR1 SGHAT, CDR2 FQNNGV. CDR3 length equals 13 residues. V was clipped by 3 bases and J by 1 base, with 6 bases between them. This CDR3 is CASSFRRNTEAFF. The CDR3 nucleotides read TGTGCCAGCAGCTTCCGCAGGAACACTGAAGCTTTCTTT.

The chain is built from TRBV7-2 and TRBJ2-7; D is undetermined. In germline, CDR1 is SGHTA, CDR2 FQGNSA. CDR3 size: 15 residues. V lost 5 bases, J lost 2 bases, and 16 bases lay in between. The CDR3, as DNA: TGTGCCAGCAGCCCCACCCCTGCGTTACCCTACGAGCAGTACTTC. It codes for CASSPTPALPYEQYF.

This chain uses TRBV30 with TRBJ1-2, with a weak D call TRBD1 (5 bases). Trimming took 0 bases from V and 4 from J, leaving 9 bases between them. The CDR3 contains 13 residues. Germline assignment: CDR1 GTSNPN and CDR2 SVGIG (reference sequence). CDR3: CAWSVGQGYGYTF. CDR3 in DNA: TGTGCCTGGAGTGTAGGGCAGGGCTATGGCTACACCTTC.

CDR3: CASSVAGNNEQFF. CDR3 bases: TGTGCCAGCAGTGTAGCGGGAAACAATGAGCAGTTCTTC. The rearrangement joins TRBV6-6 to TRBJ2-1, with TRBD2 matching 8 bases. The CDR3 extends over 13 amino acids. Per germline, CDR1 MNHNY and CDR2 SVGAGI (reference sequence). With V trimmed by 5 bases and J by 5 bases, 2 bases remained unmatched.

The rearrangement links TRBV6-5 to TRBJ1-1; tentatively, D is TRBD1 (6 bases). The CDR3 is made up of 14 amino acids. Germline loops: CDR1 MNHEY, CDR2 SVGAGI. Deletions cut 4 bases from V and 0 bases from J, with 9 bases between. CDR3 in DNA: TGTGCCAGCAGTTTAGGACAGATGAACACTGAAGCTTTCTTT. This sequence encodes CASSLGQMNTEAFF.

The V and J genes are TRBV27 and TRBJ1-5; perhaps TRBD1 as D (6 bases). Germline CDR1 and CDR2: MNHEY and SMNVEV (reference sequence). The CDR3 extends over 16 amino acids. Trimming removed 5 bases from V and 2 bases from J, with 16 bases in between. This CDR3 reads CASSPRQVMGNQPQHF. The CDR3 DNA follows: TGTGCCAGCAGTCCTAGACAGGTTATGGGCAATCAGCCCCAGCATTTT.

The V gene is TRBV9, the J gene TRBJ2-2; 7 bases fit TRBD1. This CDR3 is built from 12 residues. Losses at the gene ends were 8 bases for V and 7 bases for J; bases not matched to a gene: 5. Germline assignment: CDR1 SGDLS and CDR2 YYNGEE. DNA of the CDR3: TGTGCCAGGAGAGGGGGCAACGGGGAGCTGTTTTTT. Residues: CARRGGNGELFF.

The J gene is TRBJ2-3, the V gene TRBV10-1, with D perhaps matching TRBD2 (5 bases). Germline CDR1 and CDR2: WNHNN and SYGVQD (reference sequence). V shed 2 bases and J shed 5 bases, with 14 bases lying between them. The CDR3 length is 15 residues. Here the CDR3 DNA reads TGCGCCAGCAGTGAGCTAGCCGGAGCGGTAGATACGCAGTATTTT. It is translated as CASSELAGAVDTQYF.